Shown below are 13 T cell receptor beta chains from a single sample sequenced in a study of blood T cell repertoires in COVID-19. Sequenced by immunoSEQ multiplex PCR; TCRdb stores in-frame clones only, minus some. The sample carries more than 200,000 clones, about 89% recorded once. The sequenced sample was PBMCs or T cells enriched from blood (not recorded which). The receptors were gathered from a woman aged 25 to 39 who had recovered from COVID-19.

The J gene is TRBJ1-1, the V gene TRBV5-4; 8 bases fit TRBD1. The length of the CDR3 is 14 residues. Germline lookup yields CDR1 SGHNT and CDR2 YYREEE (reference sequence). With 4 bases clipped from V and 1 base from J, the junction kept 3 bases outside the gene matches. The CDR3 sequence: CASSDGQGNTEAFF. The CDR3 nucleotides read TGTGCCAGCAGCGACGGACAGGGGAACACTGAAGCTTTCTTT.

The CDR3 loop is CSARSQFEQYF. In DNA form, the CDR3 reads TGCAGTGCTAGGTCCCAGTTCGAGCAGTACTTC. The chain joins TRBV20-1 to TRBJ2-7, with D hard to call. CDR1 is DFQATT, CDR2 SNEGSKA, per germline (reference sequence). The CDR3 length is 11 residues. V was pared by 3 bases and J by 6 bases, with 9 bases between.

J is TRBJ1-1 and V is TRBV28; the D is unclear. The V end was cut by 4 bases, the J end by 1 base, with 4 bases between. This CDR3 spans 12 amino acids. Per the germline V gene, CDR1 is MDHEN and CDR2 is SYDVKM. The CDR3 coding sequence is TGTGCCAGCAGTTCCAGGAACACTGAAGCTTTCTTT. It codes for CASSSRNTEAFF.

The rearrangement uses TRBV4-3 and TRBJ1-1, with 10 bases identical to TRBD1. Trimming removed 0 bases from V and 4 bases from J; junction bases left unmatched: 5. The CDR3 contains 16 residues. Germline CDR1 and CDR2: LGHNA and YSLEER. CDR3 in amino acids: CASSQDGRTGGTEAFF. The CDR3 bases are TGCGCCAGCAGCCAAGATGGTCGGACAGGGGGCACTGAAGCTTTCTTT.

The chain employs TRBV4-1 and TRBJ2-5, with TRBD1 as a possible D gene (5 bases). CDR1 is MGHRA, CDR2 YSYEKL, per germline. Trimming stripped 1 base from V and 1 base from J, with 10 bases between. This CDR3 spans 15 amino acids. In nucleotides, the CDR3 is TGCGCCAGCAGCCAAGGTAGACAGTTCCAAGAGACCCAGTACTTC. Encoded protein: CASSQGRQFQETQYF.

This chain joins TRBV19 and TRBJ1-5; D remains unclear. This CDR3 has 14 residues. CDR1 LNHDA and CDR2 SQIVND come from the germline V gene (reference sequence). With 5 bases removed from V and 4 bases from J, the gap between germline ends came to 12 bases. CDR3 coding DNA: TGTGCCAGTAGTGTCGAGATCACTAATCAGCCCCAGCATTTT. Translation gives CASSVEITNQPQHF.

J is TRBJ1-1 and V is TRBV9; weak D call: TRBD1 (5 bases). V lost 0 bases and J lost 5, with 14 bases in between. CDR3 length: 15 amino acids. CDR1 and CDR2 from the germline V gene are SGDLS and YYNGEE. CDR3 region: CASSVVLGGETEAFF. The CDR3 bases are TGTGCCAGCAGCGTAGTTTTGGGGGGAGAGACTGAAGCTTTCTTT. Drawing the rest from reference TRBV9 and TRBJ1-1, the complete variable domain is DSGVTQTPKHLITATGQRVTLRCSPRSGDLSVYWYQQSLDQGLQFLIQYYNGEERAKGNILERFSAQQFPDLHSELNLSSLELGDSALYFCASSVVLGGETEAFFGQGTRLTVV.

The chain couples TRBV28 to TRBJ1-1, with D tentatively TRBD1 (5 bases). This CDR3 contains 11 residues. The germline V and J ends were trimmed by 10 bases and 5 bases, with 11 bases remaining between them. From germline, CDR1 is MDHEN and CDR2 SYDVKM. The DNA of the CDR3 is TGTGCCACCGTCAGGGTGACTGAAGCTTTCTTT. It codes for CATVRVTEAFF.

The gene calls are TRBV5-1 and TRBJ2-2, with D possibly being TRBD1 (6 bases). V was trimmed by 4 bases and J by 8 bases, leaving 18 bases between them. The CDR3 is 15 amino acids. CDR1 and CDR2 (germline): SGHRS, YFSETQ. In nucleotides, the CDR3 is TGCGCCAGCAGCATACTGGACAGTGTGGAAGGGGAGCTGTTTTTT. Translating it yields CASSILDSVEGELFF.

Concerning this clone itself: One junction end does not reproduce the germline sequence, and a read error may be involved. This chain links TRBV28 with TRBJ2-3; a weak D match, TRBD1 (5 bases). The CDR3 spans 15 residues. The germline V gene encodes CDR1 MDHEN and CDR2 SYDVKM. CDR3 DNA: TGTGCCAGCGGTTTTATCCAGGGCATCACAGATACGCAGTATTTT. Its protein is CASGFIQGITDTQYF.

This clone was seen just once. The chain carries TRBV7-3 and TRBJ2-5; D remains ambiguous. This CDR3 has 14 amino acids. Germline lookup yields CDR1 SGHTA and CDR2 FQGTGA. V was cut by 2 bases and J by 5 bases, with 12 bases left in between. As DNA, the CDR3 is TGTGCCAGCAGCTTACTCTTGGAGTCGGAGACCCAGTACTTC. Its translation: CASSLLLESETQYF.

This chain uses TRBV3-1 (or the pseudogene TRBV3-2) with TRBJ1-2; D is perhaps TRBD1 (6 bases). V lost 0 bases and J 4 bases, leaving 18 bases between the germline ends. The CDR3 covers 17 residues. CDR1 is LGHDT, CDR2 YNNKEL, per germline (reference sequence). CDR3 bases: TGTGCCAGCAGCCAAGATCCCTTGGGGGCCTCCCGCTATGGCTACACCTTC. This encodes CASSQDPLGASRYGYTF.

The gene calls are TRBV25-1 and TRBJ1-3; TRBD1 is a possible D gene (5 bases). Trimming removed 5 bases from V and 0 bases from J, with 11 bases in between. The CDR3 covers 15 residues. Germline V CDR1 and CDR2: MGHDK, SYGVNS. CDR3 loop: CASSIDRSSGNTIYF. The CDR3 DNA follows: TGTGCCAGCAGTATCGACAGAAGCTCTGGAAACACCATATATTTT.